The TCR beta chain described here comes from a study of shared clonotypes between healthy human individuals. Overall study: CD8 memory received one plate per donor, CD8 naive two, CD4 memory three and CD4 naive three.

Each subset's genomic DNA was shared equally among a number of immunoSEQ plates. Produced via immunoSEQ multiplex PCR; TCRdb's table is partial and in-frame only. The sample consists of 2,500,000 or so clones, just under 95% of them appearing once. A CD45RA+ naive subset and a CD45RA-negative memory subset were split from CD4+ cells. Per germline, CDR1 SGHAT and CDR2 FQNNGV. The ends lost 6 bases at V and 1 base at J; junction bases unmatched: 5. CDR3 size: 15 residues. The chain combines TRBV11-2 with TRBJ2-3; 9 nucleotides align to TRBD2. Sequencing used naive CD4+ T cells from PBMCs. Subset described: CD45RA+ positively selected. The clonotype was recovered from a man between 18 and 35 years old in good health. Some clones in this sample may be carry-over from other donors' samples. This chain's CDR3 is CASSDRTSGTDTQYF. DNA of the CDR3: TGTGCCAGCAGTGATAGGACTAGCGGCACAGATACGCAGTATTTT.